A single sample is the source of the 18 T cell receptor beta chains below, sequenced in a study of blood T cell repertoires in COVID-19. The protocol was immunoSEQ multiplex PCR, while the TCRdb copy is restricted to in-frame clones and leaves out a portion. The sample yields approximately 180,000 clones, roughly 79% seen once. Sequenced: peripheral blood. The receptors come from a woman aged 70-85 years with acute or convalescent COVID-19.

This sequence joins TRBV29-1 and TRBJ1-5; 9 nucleotides match TRBD1. The J segment lost 4 bases and the V segment lost 4 bases, leaving 2 bases of the junction unmatched. This CDR3 has 13 residues. CDR1 is SQVTM, CDR2 ANQGSEA, per germline. The CDR3 DNA follows: TGCAGCGTTGGGACAGGGGATAATCAGCCCCAGCATTTT. As protein: CSVGTGDNQPQHF.

The rearrangement links TRBV3-1 (or the pseudogene TRBV3-2) to TRBJ2-3; a weak D match, TRBD2 (6 bases). V was shortened by 4 bases and J by 1 base, with 12 bases between the two germline ends. Germline assignment: CDR1 LGHDT and CDR2 YNNKEL (reference sequence). The CDR3 extends over 15 amino acids. The CDR3 loop reads CASSPWTTGTDTQYF. The CDR3 DNA is TGTGCCAGCAGCCCCTGGACTACTGGCACAGATACGCAGTATTTT.

This clone is a singleton in its sample. This chain links TRBV6-5 with TRBJ2-7; 9 bases map to TRBD2. The length of the CDR3 is 16 residues. The germline V gene encodes CDR1 MNHEY and CDR2 SVGAGI. Trimming took 0 bases from V and 4 from J; bases not matched to a gene: 7. CDR3 in DNA: TGTGCCAGCAGTTACTCGGGTAGCGGGAGACGTTACGAGCAGTACTTC. It yields the protein CASSYSGSGRRYEQYF.

This clone was seen more than once but under ten times. This chain joins TRBV9 and TRBJ1-6, with 7 bases that match TRBD1. The CDR3 has 17 residues. CDR1 and CDR2 (germline): SGDLS, YYNGEE. With V trimmed by 4 bases and J by 4 bases, 11 bases remained unmatched. The CDR3 here is CASSSPRRGRYNSPLHF. CDR3 sequence (DNA): TGTGCCAGCAGCTCACCGCGGAGGGGGCGGTATAATTCACCCCTCCACTTT.

This rearrangement joins TRBV6-1 to TRBJ2-1; 8 nucleotides align to TRBD2. This CDR3 has 15 residues. The germline V gene encodes CDR1 MNHNS and CDR2 SASEGT. Trimming cost V 5 bases and J 3 bases; bases outside gene matches: 6. CDR3 residues: CASSPDSGNYNEQFF. CDR3 DNA sequence: TGTGCCAGCAGTCCTGATAGCGGGAACTACAATGAGCAGTTCTTC.

The V call is TRBV6-5, the J call TRBJ1-5; 7 bases fit TRBD1. The V gene's germline CDR1 is MNHEY and CDR2 SVGAGI. With V trimmed by 5 bases and J by 4 bases, 5 bases remained unmatched. The CDR3 runs 14 residues. Here the CDR3 reads CASSIGTVNQPQHF. CDR3 nucleotide sequence: TGTGCCAGCAGTATAGGGACAGTTAATCAGCCCCAGCATTTT.

This rearrangement joins TRBV15 to TRBJ2-1; 8 bases map to TRBD2. Germline trimming cut 8 bases from V and 2 bases from J; bases unmatched to any gene: 5. In germline, CDR1 is LNHNV, CDR2 YYDKDF (reference sequence). The CDR3 extends over 14 amino acids. For the CDR3, the DNA is TGTGCCACCTCGAGCGGGAGCCCCTACAATGAGCAGTTCTTC. Protein sequence: CATSSGSPYNEQFF.

The chain recombines TRBV5-1 with TRBJ2-1; no clear D gene. CDR3 length equals 11 residues. Per germline, CDR1 SGHRS and CDR2 YFSETQ. V was clipped by 5 bases and J by 5 bases, with 5 bases between them. The CDR3 sequence is CASRENNEQFF. The CDR3 bases are TGCGCCAGCAGGGAGAACAATGAGCAGTTCTTC.

The chain employs TRBV29-1 and TRBJ2-1; D might be TRBD2 (5 bases). CDR1 and CDR2 from the germline V gene are SQVTM and ANQGSEA. The CDR3 covers 16 residues. V lost 7 bases and J lost 2, with 21 bases in between. In DNA form, the CDR3 reads TGCAGCGCCCCCAGCCGGGGTGGGGTTCCCTACAATGAGCAGTTCTTC. Protein product: CSAPSRGGVPYNEQFF.

This clone has only a few counts. The J gene is TRBJ2-1, the V gene TRBV7-8; TRBD2 matches 7 bases. Per the germline V gene, CDR1 is SGHVS and CDR2 is FQNEAQ. Trimming removed 5 bases from V and 2 bases from J; junction bases left unmatched: 15. The CDR3 is made up of 18 amino acids. CDR3 bases: TGTGCCAGCAGCACGCCCCGGCTATGGCTAGCGGCCTACAATGAGCAGTTCTTC. Residues: CASSTPRLWLAAYNEQFF.

The chain recombines TRBV3-1 (or the pseudogene TRBV3-2) with TRBJ1-1; possible D gene TRBD1, 6 bases. In germline, CDR1 is LGHDT, CDR2 YNNKEL (reference sequence). This CDR3 spans 17 amino acids. V was trimmed by 1 base and J by 6 bases, leaving 21 bases between them. The CDR3 nucleotides read TGTGCCAGCAGCCAAGGCAATCGGGACATTCTTAATTCTGAAGCTTTCTTT. Translation: CASSQGNRDILNSEAFF.

This clone appeared a single time. The chain carries TRBV7-3 and TRBJ1-3, with a tentative D call TRBD1 (6 bases). CDR1 and CDR2 (germline): SGHTA, FQGTGA. The CDR3 is made up of 14 amino acids. The germline V and J ends were trimmed by 3 bases and 0 bases, with 6 bases remaining between them. The CDR3 loop is CASSLDSSGNTIYF. The CDR3 coding sequence is TGTGCCAGCAGCTTGGACAGCTCTGGAAACACCATATATTTT.

The chain combines TRBV15 with TRBJ2-2; 9 bases line up with TRBD1. CDR3 length: 19 residues. Germline V gives CDR1 LNHNV, CDR2 YYDKDF (reference sequence). Trimming took 1 base from V and 7 from J; bases not matched to a gene: 16. The CDR3 nucleotides read TGTGCCACCAGCAGAGCTCGCTTCGCGGGACAGGGACTTTTCGGGGAGCTGTTTTTT. Its protein product is CATSRARFAGQGLFGELFF.

The CDR3 loop reads CASSYAAGDRESRLANQPQHF. In nucleotides, the CDR3 is TGTGCCAGCAGTTACGCCGCGGGGGACAGGGAAAGTCGCTTGGCCAATCAGCCCCAGCATTTT. The J gene is TRBJ1-5, the V gene TRBV6-7; 9 bases align to TRBD1. TRBV6-7 is an ORF; its function is uncertain. Losses at the gene ends were 2 bases for V and 3 bases for J; bases not matched to a gene: 20. CDR3 length: 21 amino acids.

The CDR3: CASSLDRASGNTIYF. CDR3 DNA sequence: TGTGCCAGCAGCTTAGACAGGGCGTCTGGAAACACCATATATTTT. The chain is built from TRBV5-4 and TRBJ1-3; 7 positions agree with TRBD1. This CDR3 spans 15 amino acids. Germline CDR1 and CDR2: SGHNT and YYREEE (reference sequence). J lost 1 base, V lost 2 bases, and 3 bases had no gene match.

The chain carries TRBV13 and TRBJ2-7; no clear D gene. The V gene's germline CDR1 is PRHDT and CDR2 FYEKMQ (reference sequence). CDR3 length: 13 amino acids. Trimming took 0 bases from V and 5 from J, leaving 8 bases between them. CDR3 DNA sequence: TGTGCCAGCAGCTTAGGGGAGAATCACGAGCAGTACTTC. Translated, it gives CASSLGENHEQYF.

The chain joins TRBV6-5 to TRBJ2-7, with TRBD1 identical over 7 bases. The V and J ends lost 6 bases and 2 bases, in that order; junction bases with no gene match: 7. Germline V lookup: CDR1 MNHEY, CDR2 SVGAGI. The CDR3 sequence is 14 residues long. CDR3 DNA: TGTGCCAGCAGGGATTATACAGGGGCCTACGAGCAGTACTTC. Translation: CASRDYTGAYEQYF.

This rearrangement joins TRBV5-5 to TRBJ2-7; the D gene is possibly TRBD1 (6 bases). V was pared by 2 bases and J by 6 bases, with 6 bases between. The CDR3 runs 11 residues. In germline, CDR1 is SGHKS, CDR2 YYEKEE (reference sequence). For the CDR3, the DNA is TGTGCCAGCAGCTTCAGGGGCGAGCAGTACTTC. Its translation: CASSFRGEQYF.